The 15 T cell receptor beta chains below all came from one sample that was sequenced in a study of blood T cell repertoires in COVID-19. Using immunoSEQ multiplex PCR, the repertoire was profiled, and TCRdb retains in-frame clones only, with some absent. Found here are about 160,000 clones, approximately 84% of them singletons; the top ten hold about 20%. Sequencing input: peripheral blood. These receptors were obtained from an elderly woman with acute or convalescent COVID-19.

The genes are TRBV7-2 and TRBJ2-7; D is possibly TRBD2 (7 bases). Trimming stripped 3 bases from V and 5 bases from J, with 14 bases between. This CDR3 region has 14 residues. The germline V gene has CDR1 SGHTA and CDR2 FQGNSA. Written as DNA, the CDR3 is TGTGCCAGCAGCTTCGGGGGGCACGCGCACGAGCAGTACTTC. Residues: CASSFGGHAHEQYF. Using reference TRBV7-2 and TRBJ2-7 for the parts outside the CDR3, the full variable domain is GAGVSQSPSNKVTEKGKDVELRCDPISGHTALYWYRQSLGQGLEFLIYFQGNSAPDKSGLPSDRFSAERTGGSVSTLTIQRTQQEDSAVYLCASSFGGHAHEQYFGPGTRLTVT.

This chain links TRBV5-4 with TRBJ2-1; D not resolved. The CDR3 runs 13 residues. Trimming removed 1 base from V and 4 bases from J, with 6 bases in between. Germline CDR1 is SGHNT and CDR2 is YYREEE (reference sequence). The DNA for the CDR3 is TGTGCCAGCAGCTTGTTTAAATACAATGAGCAGTTCTTC. This encodes CASSLFKYNEQFF.

The V gene is TRBV10-3, the J gene TRBJ2-5, with 8 nucleotides matching TRBD2. The V gene end was trimmed by 4 bases and the J gene end by 1 base; junction bases not matched to a gene: 5. This CDR3 region has 15 residues. Germline CDR1 reads ENHRY; CDR2 reads SYGVKD. CDR3 protein: CAISGPSGPQETQYF. The CDR3 DNA reads as TGTGCCATCAGTGGCCCTAGCGGGCCCCAAGAGACCCAGTACTTC.

The V gene is TRBV7-9, the J gene TRBJ1-1, with 7 bases matching TRBD1. With V trimmed by 7 bases and J by 10 bases, 12 bases remained unmatched. Germline assignment: CDR1 SEHNR and CDR2 FQNEAQ (reference sequence). This CDR3 spans 13 amino acids. Written as DNA, the CDR3 is TGTGCCAGCAACCGAGAACCCCAGGGGGGAGCTTTCTTT. This encodes CASNREPQGGAFF.

This sequence joins TRBV5-1 and TRBJ1-2, with unresolved D. CDR3 length equals 15 residues. The germline V and J ends were trimmed by 5 bases and 8 bases, with 22 bases remaining between them. Germline-derived CDR1 and CDR2 are SGHRS and YFSETQ. CDR3 bases: TGCGCCAGCAGACCTGGCTCGGGAGCCCCGGGAGGCTACACCTTC. Amino acid sequence: CASRPGSGAPGGYTF.

The rearrangement links TRBV5-1 to TRBJ1-4; tentative D call: TRBD1 (5 bases). This CDR3 has 14 residues. The germline CDR1 and CDR2 sequences are SGHRS and YFSETQ. V was pared by 2 bases and J by 7 bases, with 12 bases between. CDR3 bases: TGCGCCAGCAGCTTCGGACAACCAGCTGAAAAACTGTTTTTT. It codes for CASSFGQPAEKLFF.

The J gene is TRBJ2-7, the V gene TRBV6-5, with no clear D. V gave up 3 bases and J gave up 0 bases, with 9 bases separating them. CDR3 length equals 14 residues. Germline V gives CDR1 MNHEY, CDR2 SVGAGI. The DNA of the CDR3 is TGTGCCAGCAGTTATGAGGCTGTCTCCTACGAGCAGTACTTC. Its protein is CASSYEAVSYEQYF.

DNA for the CDR3: TGTGCCAGTAGATCGGGAGGACTAGCGGGAGGGTCAGATACGCAGTATTTT. Protein product: CASRSGGLAGGSDTQYF. V is TRBV19 and J is TRBJ2-3; 15 nucleotides agree with TRBD2. Germline CDR1 reads LNHDA; CDR2 reads SQIVND (reference sequence). This CDR3 has 17 residues. Germline trimming cut 6 bases from V and 4 bases from J; bases unmatched to any gene: 8.

This clone has a handful of counts. This chain connects TRBV11-2 to TRBJ2-1; the match to TRBD2 covers 10 bases. CDR3 size: 17 residues. The germline gives CDR1 SGHAT, CDR2 FQNNGV. V gave up 8 bases and J gave up 5 bases; unmatched junction bases: 15. CDR3 sequence: CASPQRKREGIDNEQFF. CDR3 nucleotide sequence: TGTGCCAGCCCCCAACGTAAGCGGGAGGGAATCGACAATGAGCAGTTCTTC.

The chain links TRBV7-2 to TRBJ1-5; 11 bases line up with TRBD1. CDR1 and CDR2 (germline): SGHTA, FQGNSA. Germline trimming cut 5 bases from V and 4 bases from J; bases unmatched to any gene: 1. The length of the CDR3 is 14 residues. The CDR3 DNA reads TGTGCCAGCAGCGGACAGGGGGCAAATCAGCCCCAGCATTTT. Encoded protein: CASSGQGANQPQHF.

This chain links TRBV5-1 with TRBJ2-5, with 7 bases identical to TRBD2. V gave up 6 bases and J gave up 0 bases; unmatched junction bases: 14. CDR1 SGHRS and CDR2 YFSETQ come from the germline V gene. The CDR3 is 17 residues long. Here the CDR3 reads CASTPWGREAYQETQYF. CDR3 nucleotide sequence: TGCGCCAGCACCCCTTGGGGACGGGAGGCTTACCAAGAGACCCAGTACTTC.

The V and J genes are TRBV27 and TRBJ2-7; 10 nucleotides align to TRBD2. There are 14 residues in the CDR3. With V trimmed by 10 bases and J by 7 bases, 13 bases remained unmatched. Germline values: CDR1 MNHEY, CDR2 SMNVEV (reference sequence). CDR3 amino acids: CATKGLARFTEQYF. As DNA, the CDR3 is TGTGCCACCAAGGGACTAGCGCGATTTACAGAGCAGTACTTC.

This clone turned up a few times. The V and J genes are TRBV4-1 and TRBJ1-1; 7 bases match TRBD1. V was clipped by 5 bases and J by 7 bases; unmatched bases: 7. The CDR3 has 13 amino acids. Germline loops: CDR1 MGHRA, CDR2 YSYEKL. The CDR3 loop reads CASSIQDRDEAFF. CDR3 sequence (DNA): TGCGCCAGCAGCATACAAGACAGGGATGAAGCTTTCTTT.

The rearrangement joins TRBV6-5 to TRBJ1-1; weak D call: TRBD1 (5 bases). The CDR3 spans 13 residues. Germline loops: CDR1 MNHEY, CDR2 SVGAGI. V was pared by 6 bases and J by 6 bases, with 14 bases between. The CDR3, as DNA: TGTGCCAGCAGCCACGGGGGGTTGCCTGAAGCTTTCTTT. Translating gives CASSHGGLPEAFF.

This chain links TRBV10-3 with TRBJ2-3; perhaps TRBD1 as D (6 bases). The length of the CDR3 is 12 residues. With 4 bases removed from V and 4 bases from J, the gap between germline ends came to 6 bases. The germline V gene encodes CDR1 ENHRY and CDR2 SYGVKD. Here the CDR3 DNA reads TGTGCCATCAGTGGACAGGCAGATACGCAGTATTTT. Protein sequence: CAISGQADTQYF.